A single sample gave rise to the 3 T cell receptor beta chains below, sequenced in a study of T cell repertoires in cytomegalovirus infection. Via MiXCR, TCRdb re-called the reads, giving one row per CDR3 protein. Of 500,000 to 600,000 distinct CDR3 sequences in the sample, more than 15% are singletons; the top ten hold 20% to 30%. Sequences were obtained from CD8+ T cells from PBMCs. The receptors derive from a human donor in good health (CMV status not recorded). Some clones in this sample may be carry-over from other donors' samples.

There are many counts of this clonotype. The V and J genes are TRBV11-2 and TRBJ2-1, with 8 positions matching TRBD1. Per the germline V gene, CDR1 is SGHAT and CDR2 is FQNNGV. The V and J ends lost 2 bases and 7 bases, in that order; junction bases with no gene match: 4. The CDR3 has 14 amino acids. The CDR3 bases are TGTGCCAGCAGCTTAAGCAGGGGGCAAAATGAGCAGTTCTTC. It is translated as CASSLSRGQNEQFF. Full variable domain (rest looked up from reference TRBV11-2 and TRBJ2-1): EAGVAQSPRYKIIEKRQSVAFWCNPISGHATLYWYQQILGQGPKLLIQFQNNGVVDDSQLPKDRFSAERLKGVDSTLKIQPAKLEDSAVYLCASSLSRGQNEQFFGPGTRLTVL.

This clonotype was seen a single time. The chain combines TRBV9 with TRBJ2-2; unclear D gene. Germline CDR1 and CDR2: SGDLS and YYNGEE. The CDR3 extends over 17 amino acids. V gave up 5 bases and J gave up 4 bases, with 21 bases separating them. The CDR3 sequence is CASSFSIPGPSTGELFF. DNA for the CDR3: TGTGCCAGCAGTTTTTCTATCCCGGGCCCGAGCACCGGGGAGCTGTTTTTT.

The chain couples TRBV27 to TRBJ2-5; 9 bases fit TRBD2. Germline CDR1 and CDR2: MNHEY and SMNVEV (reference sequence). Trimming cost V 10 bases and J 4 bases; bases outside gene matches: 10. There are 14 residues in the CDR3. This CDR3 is CATSAGGAGETQYF. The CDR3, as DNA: TGTGCCACCTCCGCGGGGGGGGCGGGAGAGACCCAGTACTTC.